This paragraph covers one TCR beta chain sequence. This record comes from a study of blood T cell repertoires in COVID-19. In germline, CDR1 is GTSNPN, CDR2 SVGIG (reference sequence). This CDR3 is 16 amino acids long. V was pared by 0 bases and J by 2 bases, with 14 bases between. Clones were sequenced by immunoSEQ multiplex PCR, and TCRdb holds only the in-frame ones, with some missing. The sample contains fewer than 200,000 clones, approximately 83% of which appear only once. This sequence was found in a man in his 70s with active or convalescent COVID-19. The chain has TRBV30 and TRBJ1-5; no clear D gene. The sample taken for sequencing was peripheral blood. CDR3 amino acids: CAWSVLVGSGNQPQHF. In nucleotides, the CDR3 is TGTGCCTGGAGTGTACTAGTAGGGTCGGGCAATCAGCCCCAGCATTTT.